Listed below are T cell receptor beta chains from one sample, sequenced in a study of T cells after yellow fever vaccination. Via MiXCR, TCRdb re-called the 5' RACE reads, giving one row per CDR3 protein. The sample includes around 320,000 distinct CDR3 sequences, around 4.5% seen only once; the top ten take roughly 21%. The sample here was PBMCs, taken 15 days after the yellow fever booster vaccination. The receptors were sampled from a man aged 18 to 30 who received the YFV17D yellow fever vaccine. Each CDR3 is given with its conserved first and last residue. D genes are given only for firm matches. Clone size, where shown, is once, few, many, or a class for clones that have expanded.

TRBV12-3/TRBV12-4	TRBJ1-2	-	-	CASSDDRRGYTF	TGTGCCAGCAGTGATGACAGGAGAGGCTACACCTTC
TRBV7-2	TRBJ1-2	TRBD1	few	CASSPRAAGGYGYTF	TGTGCCAGCAGCCCACGGGCGGCAGGGGGGTATGGCTACACCTTC
TRBV20-1	TRBJ2-3	TRBD2	many	CSARGSGTSGGGTDTQYF	TGCAGTGCTAGAGGGTCCGGGACTAGCGGGGGGGGCACAGATACGCAGTATTTT
TRBV11-3	TRBJ2-1	-	many	CASSSYGGNEQFF	TGTGCCAGCAGCTCTTATGGGGGCAATGAGCAGTTCTTC
TRBV7-9	TRBJ2-3	-	many	CASSPRVGARQTSTDTQYF	TGTGCCAGCAGTCCCAGGGTCGGCGCCAGACAGACTAGCACAGATACGCAGTATTTT
TRBV7-6	TRBJ2-1	TRBD2	many	CASREGLAGDHSYNEQFF	TGTGCCAGCAGAGAAGGACTAGCGGGGGACCACTCCTACAATGAGCAGTTCTTC
TRBV7-8	TRBJ2-4	-	many	CASSLRSAGIAKNIQYF	TGTGCCAGCAGCTTAAGATCTGCAGGGATAGCCAAAAACATTCAGTACTTC
TRBV20-1	TRBJ1-1	-	many	CSTGRAEAFF	TGCAGTACGGGACGGGCTGAAGCTTTCTTT
TRBV20-1	TRBJ2-2	-	few	CSARDRRFGSTGELFF	TGCAGTGCTAGAGATCGGAGGTTTGGCAGCACCGGGGAGCTGTTTTTT
TRBV6-5	TRBJ1-2	TRBD1	many	CASSYLGQGTVGYTF	TGTGCCAGCAGTTACCTTGGACAGGGTACCGTTGGCTACACCTTC
TRBV5-6	TRBJ1-2	TRBD1	many	CASRGTGFNYGYTF	TGTGCCAGCAGAGGGACAGGTTTTAACTATGGCTACACCTTC
TRBV28	TRBJ2-1	-	-	CASSDRMRGPLGEQFF	TGTGCCAGCAGTGATCGAATGCGGGGGCCCCTTGGTGAGCAGTTCTTC
TRBV7-9	TRBJ2-7	-	many	CASSLVGVVYEQYF	TGTGCCAGCAGCTTAGTTGGCGTAGTCTACGAGCAGTACTTC
TRBV7-9	TRBJ2-1	TRBD1	-	CASSLGDSGTGPNNEQFF	TGTGCCAGCAGCTTAGGGGATTCCGGGACAGGACCTAACAATGAGCAGTTCTTC
TRBV4-1	TRBJ2-3	TRBD2	many	CASRGGGVDTQYF	TGCGCCAGCAGGGGCGGGGGAGTGGATACGCAGTATTTT
TRBV7-9	TRBJ2-2	-	-	CASSPRVYHTGELFF	TGTGCCAGCAGCCCGAGGGTCTACCACACCGGGGAGCTGTTTTTT
TRBV19	TRBJ2-3	-	-	CASTLRAGTDTQYF	TGTGCCAGTACCCTCCGGGCAGGGACAGATACGCAGTATTTT
TRBV20-1	TRBJ2-2	TRBD2	-	CSAREASGGATGELFF	TGCAGTGCTAGAGAGGCTAGCGGGGGGGCTACCGGGGAGCTGTTTTTT
TRBV27	TRBJ2-1	TRBD1	-	CASSSLRQGSEQFF	TGTGCCAGCAGTTCGCTCCGACAGGGGAGTGAGCAGTTCTTC
TRBV5-1	TRBJ1-6	-	-	CASSLDLRRNNSPLHF	TGCGCCAGCAGCTTGGATCTGCGACGGAATAATTCACCCCTCCACTTT
TRBV20-1	TRBJ1-4	TRBD1	many	CSARGDSFGEKLFF	TGCAGTGCTAGAGGGGACAGTTTTGGTGAAAAACTGTTTTTT
TRBV29-1	TRBJ1-4	TRBD1	many	CSVETGDYEKLFF	TGCAGCGTTGAGACAGGGGATTATGAAAAACTGTTTTTT
TRBV12-3/TRBV12-4	TRBJ1-1	-	many	CAAGPTNTEAFF	TGTGCCGCCGGCCCCACGAACACTGAAGCTTTCTTT
TRBV4-3	TRBJ1-3	-	many	CASSQDDGNTIYF	TGCGCCAGCAGCCAAGATGATGGAAACACCATATATTTT
TRBV4-1	TRBJ2-3	TRBD2	few	CASSPRTSGDSSTDTQYF	TGCGCCAGCAGCCCCAGGACTAGCGGGGACTCTAGCACAGATACGCAGTATTTT
TRBV28	TRBJ1-5	-	many	CASSYGLAQPQHF	TGTGCCAGCAGTTACGGACTCGCTCAGCCCCAGCATTTT
TRBV7-3	TRBJ1-4	TRBD1	many	CASSLTLGTGGDATNEKLFF	TGTGCCAGCAGCTTAACCCTAGGGACAGGGGGTGACGCAACTAATGAAAAACTGTTTTTT
TRBV6-1	TRBJ2-7	TRBD2	-	CASSELQWEGRAWEQYF	TGTGCCAGCAGTGAACTTCAATGGGAGGGGAGGGCCTGGGAGCAGTACTTC
TRBV20-1	TRBJ2-1	TRBD1	few	CSARDFEGQASYNEQFF	TGCAGTGCTAGAGATTTTGAGGGACAGGCTTCCTACAATGAGCAGTTCTTC
TRBV15	TRBJ2-2	-	-	CATSIAKGAGELFF	TGTGCCACCAGCATCGCAAAGGGCGCCGGGGAGCTGTTTTTT
TRBV20-1	TRBJ1-1	TRBD1	many	CSAKSGGTEAFF	TGCAGTGCTAAATCAGGGGGCACTGAAGCTTTCTTT
TRBV7-2	TRBJ2-2	-	-	CASSLGGGGTGELFF	TGTGCCAGCAGCTTAGGCGGGGGCGGTACCGGGGAGCTGTTTTTT
TRBV4-3	TRBJ1-4	-	few	CASSQDPGHREKLFF	TGCGCCAGCAGCCAAGATCCGGGACATCGAGAAAAACTGTTTTTT
TRBV5-5	TRBJ1-2	-	many	CASSFQGYGYTF	TGTGCCAGCAGCTTTCAAGGCTATGGCTACACCTTC
TRBV12-5	TRBJ2-1	TRBD2	many	CASGSGLADEQFF	TGTGCTAGTGGTTCCGGACTAGCGGATGAGCAGTTCTTC
TRBV10-3	TRBJ2-2	-	-	CAITPRIADRYNGELFF	TGTGCCATCACCCCACGGATAGCGGATAGATATAACGGGGAGCTGTTTTTT
TRBV5-1	TRBJ2-5	-	-	CASKREETQYF	TGCGCCAGCAAGAGAGAGGAGACCCAGTACTTC
TRBV20-1	TRBJ2-1	TRBD2	many	CSAKTGTSGGTYNEQFF	TGCAGTGCAAAAACCGGGACTAGCGGGGGAACGTACAATGAGCAGTTCTTC
TRBV7-2	TRBJ2-2	TRBD1	-	CASSLGTGGPGELFF	TGTGCCAGCAGCTTAGGGACAGGGGGCCCCGGGGAGCTGTTTTTT